This T cell receptor (beta chain) was found in a study of Ad26.COV2.S vaccination and SARS-CoV-2 variants. Study conclusions and caveats: Analyses of TCR breadth and depth may have underestimated total T cell responses.

Using immunoSEQ multiplex PCR, the repertoire was profiled, and TCRdb retains in-frame clones only, with some absent. The repertoire holds around 250,000 clones, approximately 90% seen once, with about 2.8% in the top ten. Treatment of the sample: 15 to 20 received Ad26.COV2.S at low or high dose, single or two shots; about 5 received placebo; per-sample allocation not given. Sample collection was performed on day 63 after the first vaccine or placebo injection. At a Boston site, the person donating was an adult of 18-55 years. From germline, CDR1 is MNHEY and CDR2 SVGAGI. V was pared by 6 bases and J by 8 bases, with 13 bases between. The CDR3 is 12 residues long. Worth noting for this clone: No antigen is known for it.

This chain connects TRBV6-5 to TRBJ1-1; the D is unclear. The sequence came from a person aged 18-65 years who received the Ad26.COV2.S COVID-19 vaccine or a placebo. The sample consisted of peripheral blood, taken in a trial of Ad26.COV2.S vaccine versus placebo. CDR3: CASRYMTGEAFF. CDR3 in DNA: TGTGCCAGCAGATACATGACCGGAGAAGCTTTCTTT.